The rows below give T cell receptor beta chains drawn from one sample of a study of cytomegalovirus exposure and HLA in healthy donors. Measured with immunoSEQ multiplex PCR; TCRdb has only the in-frame clones, and not every one. The sample holds tens of thousands of clones, around 70% seen once. The sequencing input was PBMCs. The origin of the receptors is a woman aged 45-65 years in good health and CMV-seropositive. The CDR3 runs from the conserved cysteine through the conserved F or W. The D gene is left open where the match is weak. Expanded clones get a size class; other rows say once, few or many, or leave the size out.

size: NA
V: TRBV7-3
J: TRBJ2-7
D: TRBD2
CDR3: CASSPAGTSIYEQYF
DNA: TGTGCCAGCAGCCCCGCCGGGACTAGTATCTACGAGCAGTACTTC

size: NA
V: TRBV28
J: TRBJ1-5
D: NA
CDR3: CASSWGDQPQHF
DNA: TGTGCCAGCAGTTGGGGAGATCAGCCCCAGCATTTT

size: NA
V: TRBV6-5
J: TRBJ1-1
D: NA
CDR3: CASSPLSYTEAFF
DNA: TGTGCCAGCAGTCCCCTAAGCTACACTGAAGCTTTCTTT

size: once
V: TRBV15
J: TRBJ1-5
D: NA
CDR3: CATSRADGNQPQHF
DNA: TGTGCCACCAGCAGAGCCGACGGGAATCAGCCCCAGCATTTT

size: NA
V: TRBV7-8
J: TRBJ1-2
D: NA
CDR3: CASSLAPTYYGYTF
DNA: TGTGCCAGCAGCTTAGCGCCGACTTACTATGGCTACACCTTC

size: NA
V: TRBV19
J: TRBJ2-1
D: TRBD2
CDR3: CASSLAGVNEQFF
DNA: TGTGCCAGTAGTTTAGCGGGAGTCAATGAGCAGTTCTTC

size: NA
V: TRBV2
J: TRBJ1-5
D: NA
CDR3: CASSEGAGGNQPQHF
DNA: TGTGCCAGCAGTGAAGGGGCAGGGGGCAATCAGCCCCAGCATTTT

size: NA
V: TRBV6-1
J: TRBJ2-7
D: TRBD2
CDR3: CASSVMLAGDGYEQYF
DNA: TGTGCCAGCAGTGTAATGCTAGCGGGAGATGGCTACGAGCAGTACTTC

size: few
V: TRBV4-1
J: TRBJ1-1
D: TRBD1
CDR3: CASRPWPGQGFTEAFF
DNA: TGCGCCAGCAGGCCTTGGCCGGGACAGGGTTTCACTGAAGCTTTCTTT

size: NA
V: TRBV19
J: TRBJ2-1
D: NA
CDR3: CASRKDRSSYNEQFF
DNA: TGTGCCAGTAGAAAAGACAGGAGCTCCTACAATGAGCAGTTCTTC

size: NA
V: TRBV13
J: TRBJ1-1
D: NA
CDR3: CASSLDRQNTEAFF
DNA: TGTGCCAGCAGCTTAGACAGGCAGAACACTGAAGCTTTCTTT

size: NA
V: TRBV29-1
J: TRBJ2-5
D: NA
CDR3: CSVGERGGETQYF
DNA: TGCAGCGTTGGGGAACGGGGTGGGGAGACCCAGTACTTC

size: NA
V: TRBV19
J: TRBJ2-7
D: TRBD1
CDR3: CASSRTGVGPYEQYF
DNA: TGTGCCAGTAGTCGTACAGGGGTGGGTCCCTACGAGCAGTACTTC

size: NA
V: TRBV4-2
J: TRBJ1-4
D: TRBD1
CDR3: CASSQILQGATEKLFF
DNA: TGTGCCAGCAGCCAAATCCTGCAGGGGGCAACGGAAAAACTGTTTTTT

size: NA
V: TRBV4-1
J: TRBJ2-1
D: TRBD2
CDR3: CASSQGPFSGRAANEQFF
DNA: TGCGCCAGCAGCCAAGGCCCCTTTAGCGGGAGGGCCGCGAATGAGCAGTTCTTC

size: once
V: TRBV2
J: TRBJ2-5
D: TRBD2
CDR3: CASSGSSGRTETQYF
DNA: TGTGCCAGCAGTGGGAGTAGCGGGAGGACGGAGACCCAGTACTTC

size: NA
V: TRBV27
J: TRBJ2-3
D: NA
CDR3: CASKEVTQYF
DNA: TGTGCCAGCAAGGAGGTGACGCAGTATTTT

size: NA
V: TRBV5-4
J: TRBJ2-1
D: TRBD2
CDR3: CASSLPKTSRNEQFF
DNA: TGTGCCAGCAGCTTGCCTAAGACTAGCCGCAATGAGCAGTTCTTC

size: NA
V: TRBV11-3
J: TRBJ2-3
D: TRBD2
CDR3: CASSLGGFSGNTDTQYF
DNA: TGTGCCAGCAGCTTAGGCGGGTTTAGCGGGAACACAGATACGCAGTATTTT

size: NA
V: TRBV9
J: TRBJ1-1
D: NA
CDR3: CASSVGGETEAFF
DNA: TGTGCCAGCAGCGTAGGGGGGGAAACTGAAGCTTTCTTT

size: once
V: TRBV28
J: TRBJ1-1
D: NA
CDR3: CASSRGRSRHTEAFF
DNA: TGTGCCAGCAGTCGAGGGCGATCGCGTCACACTGAAGCTTTCTTT

size: once
V: TRBV28
J: TRBJ2-7
D: NA
CDR3: CASSPSQDGGYEQYF
DNA: TGTGCCAGCAGTCCATCCCAGGACGGGGGTTACGAGCAGTACTTC

size: NA
V: TRBV5-1
J: TRBJ2-1
D: TRBD1
CDR3: CASSPGQGAHHEQFF
DNA: TGCGCCAGCAGCCCAGGACAGGGCGCACACCATGAGCAGTTCTTC

size: NA
V: TRBV5-1
J: TRBJ1-1
D: TRBD1
CDR3: CASSPGQGLGAEAFF
DNA: TGCGCCAGCAGCCCGGGACAGGGGCTTGGCGCTGAAGCTTTCTTT

size: few
V: TRBV19
J: TRBJ2-2
D: TRBD2
CDR3: CASSIPTSGATGELFF
DNA: TGTGCCAGTAGTATCCCAACTAGCGGGGCTACCGGGGAGCTGTTTTTT

size: NA
V: TRBV6-6
J: TRBJ2-3
D: TRBD2
CDR3: CASSYGLAGLDTQYF
DNA: TGTGCCAGCAGTTACGGACTAGCGGGCCTAGATACGCAGTATTTT

size: once
V: TRBV5-4
J: TRBJ2-7
D: TRBD2
CDR3: CASSTTPSGRYEQYF
DNA: TGTGCCAGCAGCACTACTCCTAGCGGGAGGTACGAGCAGTACTTC

size: NA
V: TRBV28
J: TRBJ1-3
D: NA
CDR3: CASGWPSGNTIYF
DNA: TGTGCCAGCGGTTGGCCTTCTGGAAACACCATATATTTT

size: NA
V: TRBV7-9
J: TRBJ2-3
D: TRBD2
CDR3: CASSLSSGGSTDTQYF
DNA: TGTGCCAGCAGCCTTTCTAGCGGGGGTAGCACAGATACGCAGTATTTT

size: NA
V: TRBV27
J: TRBJ1-1
D: NA
CDR3: CASSLAGVGWAEAFF
DNA: TGTGCCAGCAGTTTGGCAGGCGTGGGTTGGGCTGAAGCTTTCTTT